One and the same sample provided the 20 T cell receptor beta chains below, sequenced in a study of blood T cell repertoires in COVID-19 (dated by TCRdb to 2020 to 2022). The library came from the immunoSEQ multiplex PCR assay. Not all clones reach the TCRdb copy of this immuneACCESS table, which keeps in-frame sequences only. Checked studies attribute under half of the gap to unresolved V genes and leave the rest unexplained. This sample holds 250,000 to 350,000 clones; roughly 82% were observed only once. The ten largest account for about 1.6% of the sample. Sequenced material: peripheral blood. Source of these receptors: a woman aged 45-65 years with acute or convalescent COVID-19.

The chain has TRBV25-1 and TRBJ1-4; 10 bases agree with TRBD1. CDR3 length: 15 residues. CDR1 is MGHDK, CDR2 SYGVNS, per germline. The V and J ends lost 1 base and 7 bases, in that order; junction bases with no gene match: 3. Written as DNA, the CDR3 is TGTGCCAGCAGTGAATTGGGGACAGGGGTTGAAAAACTGTTTTTT. Translated, it gives CASSELGTGVEKLFF.

J is TRBJ2-1 and V is TRBV4-2; 14 bases line up with TRBD2. J gave up 14 bases and V 0 bases, and 6 bases lay outside the gene matches. Germline loops: CDR1 LGHNA, CDR2 YNFKEQ. The CDR3 runs to 15 residues. CDR3 sequence (DNA): TGTGCCAGCAGCCAAGATGGGACTAGCGGGAGTCGGGAGTTCTTC. Translating gives CASSQDGTSGSREFF.

The chain carries TRBV28 and TRBJ1-3; 10 positions agree with TRBD1. CDR1 and CDR2 (germline): MDHEN, SYDVKM. This CDR3 has 20 amino acids. V shed 3 bases, J shed 0 bases, and the junction held 14 bases outside the gene matches. CDR3 in DNA: TGTGCCAGCAGTTTCCCCCGGGACAGGGGATGGGGTGGCTCTGGAAACACCATATATTTT. Its translation: CASSFPRDRGWGGSGNTIYF.

In this sample, this clone turned up once. This sequence joins TRBV7-2 and TRBJ1-2, with no clear D. In germline, CDR1 is SGHTA, CDR2 FQGNSA. This CDR3 is 13 amino acids long. Trimming took 0 bases from V and 10 from J, leaving 12 bases between them. CDR3: CASSLAGAADYTF. As DNA, the CDR3 is TGTGCCAGCAGCTTAGCGGGAGCAGCGGACTACACCTTC.

The chain employs TRBV4-3 and TRBJ1-5; the match to TRBD1 covers 7 bases. The CDR3 loop spans 15 amino acids. V shed 2 bases, J shed 5 bases, and the junction held 6 bases outside the gene matches. Per the germline V gene, CDR1 is LGHNA and CDR2 is YSLEER. The CDR3 region is CASSQNPTGYQPQHF. The DNA for the CDR3 is TGCGCCAGCAGCCAAAACCCGACAGGGTATCAGCCCCAGCATTTT.

The genes are TRBV7-9 and TRBJ1-1; 7 nucleotides line up with TRBD1. The CDR3 has 17 amino acids. Germline lookup yields CDR1 SEHNR and CDR2 FQNEAQ (reference sequence). V gave up 5 bases and J gave up 4 bases; unmatched junction bases: 16. The CDR3 DNA is TGTGCCAGCAGCCCGGGGAAGGGGGCTAGTTTTACCACTGAAGCTTTCTTT. Amino acid sequence: CASSPGKGASFTTEAFF.

This clone was counted only a few times. The rearrangement links TRBV7-9 to TRBJ2-7; D is uncertain. Germline V gene data show CDR1 as SEHNR and CDR2 as FQNEAQ (reference sequence). V gave up 2 bases and J gave up 1 base, with 12 bases separating them. This CDR3 region has 15 residues. The CDR3: CASSLSFGASYEQYF. As DNA, the CDR3 is TGTGCCAGCAGCTTAAGTTTTGGTGCGTCCTACGAGCAGTACTTC.

The V and J genes are TRBV5-1 and TRBJ2-7; tentatively, D is TRBD2 (6 bases). V was trimmed by 4 bases and J by 5 bases, leaving 19 bases between them. CDR3 length equals 15 residues. CDR1 is SGHRS, CDR2 YFSETQ, per germline. The CDR3 bases are TGCGCCAGCAGCCCCTTTGGGGGGAACCAGCACGAGCAGTACTTC. Protein: CASSPFGGNQHEQYF.

The J gene is TRBJ2-5, the V gene TRBV7-6; 10 bases fit TRBD2. J was trimmed by 4 bases and V by 3 bases; bases with no gene match: 8. CDR1 is SGHVS, CDR2 FNYEAQ, per germline. This CDR3 contains 16 residues. The CDR3 DNA reads TGTGCCAGCAGCTTTGGGCCTAGCGGGAGCGGAGAGACCCAGTACTTC. This gives the protein CASSFGPSGSGETQYF.

This sequence joins TRBV5-1 and TRBJ2-7; 15 bases agree with TRBD2. V shed 4 bases and J 3 bases; nucleotides not matched to a gene: 17. The CDR3 has 20 amino acids. CDR1 and CDR2 (germline): SGHRS, YFSETQ. Written as DNA, the CDR3 is TGCGCCAGCAGCCCCGCGAGGACTAGCGGGAGGGCTGGAGGGGTCTACGAGCAGTACTTC. Residues: CASSPARTSGRAGGVYEQYF.

This chain connects TRBV3-1 (or the pseudogene TRBV3-2) to TRBJ2-7, with TRBD1 matching 7 bases. CDR1 and CDR2 from the germline V gene are LGHDT and YNNKEL (reference sequence). V was clipped by 2 bases and J by 0 bases; unmatched bases: 10. The CDR3 loop spans 17 amino acids. The CDR3 bases are TGTGCCAGCAGCCAATCCTACAGGGGCCGGAGCTCCTACGAGCAGTACTTC. It translates to CASSQSYRGRSSYEQYF.

This clone showed up just once. This chain uses TRBV2 with TRBJ1-5, with TRBD1 as a possible D gene (6 bases). V lost 9 bases and J lost 0, with 15 bases in between. CDR3 size: 15 residues. CDR1 and CDR2 from the germline V gene are SNHLY and FYNNEI. The CDR3 nucleotides are TGTGCCAGTTCGCTCCAGGGGTATAGCAATCAGCCCCAGCATTTT. Its protein product is CASSLQGYSNQPQHF.

The chain combines TRBV10-1 with TRBJ2-3; 10 nucleotides align to TRBD2. V was clipped by 2 bases and J by 2 bases; unmatched bases: 7. The V gene's germline CDR1 is WNHNN and CDR2 SYGVQD (reference sequence). The length of the CDR3 is 17 residues. The CDR3 DNA sequence: TGCGCCAGCAGTGAGGCTCTAGCGGGAGTTGACACAGATACGCAGTATTTT. The encoded protein is CASSEALAGVDTDTQYF.

The chain couples TRBV6-2 or TRBV6-3 to TRBJ1-1; possibly TRBD1 for D (6 bases). Germline lookup yields CDR1 MNHEY and CDR2 SVGEGT. With 4 bases removed from V and 6 bases from J, the gap between germline ends came to 15 bases. The CDR3 spans 14 residues. CDR3 loop: CASSLNRVLAEAFF. The CDR3 bases are TGTGCCAGCAGTTTGAACAGGGTGTTAGCTGAAGCTTTCTTT.

This chain links TRBV4-3 with TRBJ2-7; 9 nucleotides line up with TRBD1. The CDR3 is 16 amino acids. Germline CDR1 is LGHNA and CDR2 is YSLEER. Trimming at V came to 0 bases and at J to 5 bases, leaving 8 bases not matched to a gene. In DNA, the CDR3 is TGCGCCAGCAGCCAAGATGAGGGACAGGGAGGACACGAGCAGTACTTC. It codes for CASSQDEGQGGHEQYF.

The gene calls are TRBV28 and TRBJ2-6, with D perhaps TRBD1 (6 bases). V was trimmed by 8 bases and J by 0 bases, leaving 11 bases between them. CDR3 length: 15 amino acids. Germline loops: CDR1 MDHEN, CDR2 SYDVKM. The CDR3 sequence is CASSGHLSGANVLTF. DNA for the CDR3: TGTGCCAGCTCGGGACACCTCTCTGGGGCCAACGTCCTGACTTTC.

V and J are TRBV2 and TRBJ2-3; 11 bases align to TRBD2. CDR1 and CDR2 (germline): SNHLY, FYNNEI. V dropped 0 bases and J dropped 0; count of bases not matched to a gene: 2. CDR3 size: 17 residues. CDR3 bases: TGTGCCAGCAGTGAAGCAGCTAGCGGGGGGAGCACAGATACGCAGTATTTT. It is translated as CASSEAASGGSTDTQYF.

This sequence joins TRBV7-3 and TRBJ1-1; D is uncertain. The CDR3 spans 12 residues. Germline CDR1 is SGHTA and CDR2 is FQGTGA. V lost 5 bases, J lost 1 base, and 5 bases lay in between. CDR3 DNA sequence: TGTGCCAGCAGCGAGAAGAACACTGAAGCTTTCTTT. It encodes CASSEKNTEAFF.

This clone was counted only a few times. J is TRBJ1-1 and V is TRBV7-2; D gene unclear. With 3 bases removed from V and 1 base from J, the gap between germline ends came to 12 bases. CDR3 size: 15 residues. Germline CDR1 SGHTA, CDR2 FQGNSA. DNA of the CDR3: TGTGCCAGCAGCTTTAAGGTCGGAGGGAACACTGAAGCTTTCTTT. It is translated as CASSFKVGGNTEAFF.

V usage is TRBV27 and J usage is TRBJ2-1; 12 nucleotides match TRBD2. Trimming took 3 bases from V and 15 from J; bases not matched to a gene: 9. CDR1 and CDR2 from the germline V gene are MNHEY and SMNVEV (reference sequence). This CDR3 region has 14 residues. Here the CDR3 DNA reads TGTGCCAGCAGTTTTGCTAGCGGGAGGGCCGGTAGGTTCTTC. Amino acids: CASSFASGRAGRFF.